These T cell receptor beta chains were read from a single sample in a study of T cells expressing NK-cell markers. From the 5' RACE reads, TCRdb lists one entry per CDR3 protein and no DNA. In all, the sample yields 440,000 or so distinct CDR3 sequences. Sequencing was carried out using blood T cells: a sorted CD56 or NKG2C T cell subset, CD4+ or CD8+ T cells, or bulk PBMC T cells (not recorded which). Receptors originate from a woman aged 18 to 75 in good health. Each CDR3 is given with its conserved first and last residue.

CDR3	V	J
CASSPGTDEKLFF	TRBV5-6	TRBJ1-4
CASSDSGTGVSGELFF	TRBV10-1	TRBJ2-2
CASRRGQGRNQPQHF	TRBV6-1	TRBJ1-5
CASKDSGTLNTGELFF	TRBV7-2	TRBJ2-2
CASSHDPGTLLQETQYF	TRBV4-1	TRBJ2-5
CSVLTREYYNEQFF	TRBV20-1	TRBJ2-1
CSARVDRQGPYEQYF	TRBV20-1	TRBJ2-7
CSARSSGVLTGELFF	TRBV20-1	TRBJ2-2
CASSKQGSPLHF	TRBV3-1	TRBJ1-6
CASSLVGQNTDTQYF	TRBV7-9	TRBJ2-3
CASSPGGGRARDEQFF	TRBV14	TRBJ2-1
CASSSSTGDWGGYTF	TRBV7-2	TRBJ1-2
CSAPDLGNEQFF	TRBV20-1	TRBJ2-1
CASTVGSNTEAFF	TRBV7-2	TRBJ1-1
CSAQGVEQNQPQHF	TRBV20-1	TRBJ1-5
CASSQDRASGRSQETQYF	TRBV4-3	TRBJ2-5
CASSLDSFSYNSPLHF	TRBV6-1	TRBJ1-6
CASSLKVQETQYF	TRBV7-9	TRBJ2-5
CASSARISTDTQYF	TRBV6-4	TRBJ2-3
CSVETGDNYGYTF	TRBV29-1	TRBJ1-2
CASSPQCGGANEQFF	TRBV12-3/TRBV12-4	TRBJ2-1
CASSPLGDTGELFF	TRBV18	TRBJ2-2
CASSLSLEQYF	TRBV28	TRBJ2-7
CASSSRLAGGPGSNEQFF	TRBV5-1	TRBJ2-1